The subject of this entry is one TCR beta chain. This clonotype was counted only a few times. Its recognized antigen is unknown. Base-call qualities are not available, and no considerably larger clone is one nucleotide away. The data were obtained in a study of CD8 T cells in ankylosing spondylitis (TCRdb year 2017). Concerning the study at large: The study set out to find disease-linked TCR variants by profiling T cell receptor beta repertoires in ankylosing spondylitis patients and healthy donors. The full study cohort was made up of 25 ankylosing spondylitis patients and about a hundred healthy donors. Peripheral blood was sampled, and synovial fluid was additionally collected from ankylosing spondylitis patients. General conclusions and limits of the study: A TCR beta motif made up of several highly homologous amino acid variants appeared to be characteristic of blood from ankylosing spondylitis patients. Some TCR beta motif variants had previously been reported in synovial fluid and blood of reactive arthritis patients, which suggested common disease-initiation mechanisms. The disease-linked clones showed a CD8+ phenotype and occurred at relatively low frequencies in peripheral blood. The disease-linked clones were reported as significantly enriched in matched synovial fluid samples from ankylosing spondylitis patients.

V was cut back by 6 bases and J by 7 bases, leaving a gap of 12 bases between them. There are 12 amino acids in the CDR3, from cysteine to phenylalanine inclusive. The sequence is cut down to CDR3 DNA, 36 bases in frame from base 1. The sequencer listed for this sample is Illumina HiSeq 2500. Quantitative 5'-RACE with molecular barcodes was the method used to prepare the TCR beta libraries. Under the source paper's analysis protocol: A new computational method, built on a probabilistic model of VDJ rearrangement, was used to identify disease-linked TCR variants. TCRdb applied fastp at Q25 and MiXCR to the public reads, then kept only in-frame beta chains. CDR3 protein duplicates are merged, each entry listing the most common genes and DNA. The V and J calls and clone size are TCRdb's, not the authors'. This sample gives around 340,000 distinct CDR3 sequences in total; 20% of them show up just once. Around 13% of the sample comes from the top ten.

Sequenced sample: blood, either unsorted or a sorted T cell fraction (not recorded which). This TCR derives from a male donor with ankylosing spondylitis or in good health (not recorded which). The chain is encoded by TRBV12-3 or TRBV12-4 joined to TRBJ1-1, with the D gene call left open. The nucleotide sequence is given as TGTGCCAGCAGCCCCAGTCCGGTTGAAGCTTTCTTT. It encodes CASSPSPVEAFF.